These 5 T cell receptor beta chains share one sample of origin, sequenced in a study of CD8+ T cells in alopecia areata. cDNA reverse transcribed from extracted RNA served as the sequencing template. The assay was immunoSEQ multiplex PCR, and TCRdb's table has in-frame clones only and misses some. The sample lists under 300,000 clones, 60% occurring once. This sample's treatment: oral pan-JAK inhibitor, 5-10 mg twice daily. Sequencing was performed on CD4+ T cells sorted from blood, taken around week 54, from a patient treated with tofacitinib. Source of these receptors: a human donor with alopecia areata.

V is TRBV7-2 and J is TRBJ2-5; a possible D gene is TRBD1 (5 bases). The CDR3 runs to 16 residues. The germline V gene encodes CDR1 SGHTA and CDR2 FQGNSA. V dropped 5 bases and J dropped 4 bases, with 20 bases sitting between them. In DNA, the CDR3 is TGTGCCAGCAGCCTCGTTCCAGGGTGGTCCGGAGAGACCCAGTACTTC. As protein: CASSLVPGWSGETQYF.

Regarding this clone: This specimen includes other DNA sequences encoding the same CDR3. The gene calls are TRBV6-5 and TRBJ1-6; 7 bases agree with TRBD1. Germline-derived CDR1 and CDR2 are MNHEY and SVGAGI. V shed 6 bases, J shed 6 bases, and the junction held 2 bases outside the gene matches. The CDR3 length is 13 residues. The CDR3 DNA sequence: TGTGCCAGCAGCCGACAGGGTAATTCACCCCTCCACTTT. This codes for CASSRQGNSPLHF.

For the CDR3, the DNA is TGCGCCAGCAGCTTGGGTAGCCTAGCGAGACCCTACAATGAGCAGTTCTTC. Protein sequence: CASSLGSLARPYNEQFF. The V gene is TRBV5-1, the J gene TRBJ2-1; perhaps TRBD2 as D (6 bases). V was trimmed by 0 bases and J by 2 bases, leaving 15 bases between them. Germline loops: CDR1 SGHRS, CDR2 YFSETQ. The CDR3 extends over 17 amino acids.

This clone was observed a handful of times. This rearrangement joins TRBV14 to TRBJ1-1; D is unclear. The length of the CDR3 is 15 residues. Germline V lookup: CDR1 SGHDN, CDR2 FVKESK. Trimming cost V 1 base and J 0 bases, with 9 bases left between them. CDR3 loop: CASSQAGVLNTEAFF. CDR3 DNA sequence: TGTGCCAGCAGCCAAGCTGGGGTCTTGAACACTGAAGCTTTCTTT.

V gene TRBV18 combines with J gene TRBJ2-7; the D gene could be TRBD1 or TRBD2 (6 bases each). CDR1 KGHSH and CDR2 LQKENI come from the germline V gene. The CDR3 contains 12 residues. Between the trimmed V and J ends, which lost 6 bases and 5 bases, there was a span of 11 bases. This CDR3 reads CASSRGHHEQYF. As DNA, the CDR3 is TGTGCCAGCTCGCGGGGACACCACGAGCAGTACTTC.